The T cell receptor beta chain under discussion was sequenced for a study of cytomegalovirus exposure and HLA in healthy donors. Use of 60 Vbeta and 13 Jbeta primers characterized the PCR. This table comes from immunoSEQ multiplex PCR, and its TCRdb copy is limited to in-frame clones, with some not included. The sample consists of about 100,000 clones, about 74% of them appearing once. The CDR3 totals 13 residues. The germline CDR1 and CDR2 sequences are GTSNPN and SVGIG (reference sequence). The V and J ends lost 8 bases and 6 bases, in that order; junction bases with no gene match: 11. The sequence derives from a woman aged 35 to 49 in good health and CMV-seropositive. The chain couples TRBV30 to TRBJ1-2; TRBD1 matches at 8 bases. Sequencing input: PBMCs. DNA of the CDR3: TGTGCCCGGACCTTGGACAGGGTCCATGGCTACACCTTC. As protein: CARTLDRVHGYTF.